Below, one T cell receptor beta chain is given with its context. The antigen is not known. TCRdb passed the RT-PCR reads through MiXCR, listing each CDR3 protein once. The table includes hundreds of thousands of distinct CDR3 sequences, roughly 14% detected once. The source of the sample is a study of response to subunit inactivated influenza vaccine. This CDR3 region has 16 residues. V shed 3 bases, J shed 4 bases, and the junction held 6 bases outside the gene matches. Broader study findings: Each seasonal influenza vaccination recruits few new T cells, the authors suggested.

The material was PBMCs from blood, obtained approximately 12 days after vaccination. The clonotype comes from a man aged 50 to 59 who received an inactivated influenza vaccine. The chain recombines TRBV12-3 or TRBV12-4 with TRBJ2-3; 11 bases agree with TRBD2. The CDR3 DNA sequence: TGTGCCAGCAGTTTTAATAGCGGGGGGGCTGCAGATACGCAGTATTTT. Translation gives CASSFNSGGAADTQYF.